A selection of T cell receptor beta chains follows, all from one sample in a study of identical twins. TCRdb re-analysed the 5' RACE reads in MiXCR, keeping a single row per CDR3 protein. This sample carries some 710,000 distinct CDR3 sequences, around 6.1% of them seen once, and the ten largest clones take approximately 2%. The sample taken for sequencing was naive T cells sorted from blood. Receptors were obtained from a young man in good health. CDR3s leave out the opening cysteine and the closing phenylalanine or tryptophan. A D gene is named only where the DNA matches it firmly.

TRBV28	-	TRBJ1-2	ASTTANGYT
TRBV9	-	TRBJ2-1	ASSVEVRAYYNEQF
TRBV12-3/TRBV12-4	TRBD1	TRBJ1-2	ASRSTGVDYGYT
TRBV21-1	-	TRBJ2-2	ASSKRSHETSGREAGELF
TRBV20-1	TRBD2	TRBJ2-1	SANSGMKFGEQF
TRBV3-1	-	TRBJ1-1	ASSQVEGNEAF
TRBV27	-	TRBJ1-2	ASSLIGVAGQMRNYGYT
TRBV12-3/TRBV12-4	TRBD2	TRBJ2-2	ASTTVAGVANTGELF
TRBV7-6	-	TRBJ2-2	ASSLVAGPPGELF
TRBV7-9	-	TRBJ2-1	ASSHDRSNEQF
TRBV11-2	-	TRBJ2-7	ASSTGAAGEQY
TRBV28	-	TRBJ1-5	ASSLYAQVGNQPQH
TRBV20-1	-	TRBJ2-1	SAVPVSYNEQF
TRBV25-1	TRBD1	TRBJ2-3	ASSDQTGSSTDTQY
TRBV6-1	-	TRBJ1-1	ASNLKGRYTEAF
TRBV7-2	TRBD2	TRBJ2-1	ASSWTSVRNEQF
TRBV7-2	TRBD1	TRBJ1-4	ASSPDRNEKLF